Following are 27 T cell receptor beta chains from one sample sequenced in a study of Tregs in tolerant kidney transplant recipients. Using immunoSEQ multiplex PCR, the repertoire was profiled, and TCRdb retains in-frame clones only, with some absent. The data show roughly 80,000 clones, 95% to 98% seen once. The specimen was CD4+ T cells from blood, collected before the transplant. These receptors were taken from a human donor who received a combined kidney and bone marrow transplant.

The chain joins TRBV7-2 to TRBJ2-5; D gene ambiguous. The germline gives CDR1 SGHTA, CDR2 FQGNSA. The CDR3 has 13 amino acids. V gave up 2 bases and J gave up 1 base, with 5 bases separating them. CDR3: CASSLLVQETQYF. The CDR3 DNA sequence: TGTGCCAGCAGCTTACTAGTCCAAGAGACCCAGTACTTC.

This clone was observed once. This rearrangement joins TRBV5-1 to TRBJ1-4; TRBD1 agrees at 8 bases. This CDR3 region has 15 residues. In germline, CDR1 is SGHRS, CDR2 YFSETQ. V was pared by 4 bases and J by 4 bases, with 6 bases of the junction left unmatched. CDR3 nucleotides: TGCGCCAGCAGCCAAAGACAGGGGCTTAATGAAAAACTGTTTTTT. It encodes CASSQRQGLNEKLFF.

The chain links TRBV10-3 to TRBJ2-3; TRBD2 agrees at 9 bases. This CDR3 contains 14 residues. V was pared by 4 bases and J by 4 bases, with 3 bases of the junction left unmatched. Germline values: CDR1 ENHRY, CDR2 SYGVKD. CDR3 sequence (DNA): TGTGCCATCAGTGGGGCTAGCGGGGCAGATACGCAGTATTTT. This encodes CAISGASGADTQYF.

The chain joins TRBV5-1 to TRBJ2-5, with 9 bases matching TRBD2. J was trimmed by 2 bases and V by 0 bases; bases with no gene match: 5. CDR1 is SGHRS, CDR2 YFSETQ, per germline. The CDR3 has 16 residues. The CDR3 nucleotides read TGCGCCAGCAGCTTGGGACCGGCGGGGGGGCAAGAGACCCAGTACTTC. It is translated as CASSLGPAGGQETQYF.

CDR3 nucleotides: TGTGCCAGCAGCTTACGTCTTGGGGCCAACGTCCTGACTTTC. It yields the protein CASSLRLGANVLTF. The chain carries TRBV7-6 and TRBJ2-6; D is uncertain. CDR1 and CDR2 (germline): SGHVS, FNYEAQ. Trimming removed 2 bases from V and 3 bases from J, with 5 bases in between. CDR3 length equals 14 residues.

The chain employs TRBV7-3 and TRBJ2-2; tentative D call: TRBD1 (6 bases). Trimming removed 5 bases from V and 0 bases from J, with 10 bases in between. Germline V gives CDR1 SGHTA, CDR2 FQGTGA. The CDR3 length is 15 residues. CDR3 sequence: CASSLGQSNTGELFF. In DNA form, the CDR3 reads TGTGCCAGCAGCCTCGGACAGTCGAACACCGGGGAGCTGTTTTTT.

CDR3 coding DNA: TGTGCAAGTCGCTTACGGGCCGGGACTAGCGGGAGATTTTGTAGCGAGCAGTACTTC. It codes for CASRLRAGTSGRFCSEQYF. V is TRBV12-2 and J is TRBJ2-7; TRBD2, the table's D call, lacks a check against the DNA. TRBV12-2 is assigned pseudogene status. CDR3 length equals 19 residues.

The CDR3 nucleotides are TGTGCCAGCAGTGCCTGGCAGGGGATATTCTACGAGCAGTACTTC. As protein: CASSAWQGIFYEQYF. This rearrangement joins TRBV6-1 to TRBJ2-7; TRBD1 is a possible D gene (6 bases). Germline V gene data show CDR1 as MNHNS and CDR2 as SASEGT. The CDR3 totals 15 residues. Trimming left V 4 bases short and J 3 bases short, with 16 bases between.

The chain uses TRBV7-3 and TRBJ1-1; 7 bases line up with TRBD1. Germline loops: CDR1 SGHTA, CDR2 FQGTGA. The CDR3 runs to 15 residues. The trim removed 5 bases at V and 5 bases at J, leaving 11 bases unmatched. The CDR3 loop reads CASSLKGGAWTEAFF. As DNA, the CDR3 is TGTGCCAGCAGCCTAAAAGGGGGCGCATGGACTGAAGCTTTCTTT.

CDR3 DNA sequence: TGTGCCAGCAGCTTAGCCGTACTAGAAAATGAGCAGTTCTTC. The encoded protein is CASSLAVLENEQFF. The V call is TRBV11-3, the J call TRBJ2-1; TRBD2 might be the D (5 bases). Germline-derived CDR1 and CDR2 are SGHNT and YENEEA. Trimming took 1 base from V and 7 from J, leaving 11 bases between them. The CDR3 is made up of 14 amino acids.

The chain combines TRBV10-3 with TRBJ1-2, with TRBD1 identical over 7 bases. This CDR3 spans 15 amino acids. In germline, CDR1 is ENHRY, CDR2 SYGVKD. The V segment lost 3 bases and the J segment 1 base; nucleotides outside the gene matches: 5. The CDR3 DNA sequence: TGTGCCATCAGTGAAAGGACAGGAATTAACTATGGCTACACCTTC. It codes for CAISERTGINYGYTF.

The CDR3 protein is CASSLGLAGSSYEQYF. The DNA for the CDR3 is TGTGCCAGCAGCTTGGGACTAGCGGGGTCCTCCTACGAGCAGTACTTC. The V and J genes are TRBV7-9 and TRBJ2-7; 13 nucleotides line up with TRBD2. J was trimmed by 0 bases and V by 3 bases; bases with no gene match: 2. The CDR3 sequence is 16 residues long. Germline CDR1 is SEHNR and CDR2 is FQNEAQ (reference sequence).

The chain combines TRBV4-2 with TRBJ1-4; possible D gene TRBD1, 5 bases. CDR1 and CDR2 (germline): LGHNA, YNFKEQ. The CDR3 extends over 16 amino acids. V lost 1 base and J 7 bases, leaving 16 bases between the germline ends. CDR3 bases: TGTGCCAGCAGCCAAGGTATTGAAGGGGAGGGTGAAAAACTGTTTTTT. Residues: CASSQGIEGEGEKLFF.

The chain has TRBV7-3 and TRBJ2-2; D is possibly TRBD1 (5 bases). The CDR3 covers 14 residues. Germline V gene sequence: CDR1 SGHTA, CDR2 FQGTGA. The V end was cut by 5 bases, the J end by 4 bases, with 11 bases between. CDR3: CASSPTGATGELFF. CDR3 bases: TGTGCCAGCAGCCCGACTGGGGCCACCGGGGAGCTGTTTTTT. Full variable domain (remainder filled in from reference TRBV7-3 and TRBJ2-2): GAGVSQTPSNKVTEKGKYVELRCDPISGHTALYWYRQSLGQGPEFLIYFQGTGAADDSGLPNDRFFAVRPEGSVSTLKIQRTERGDSAVYLCASSPTGATGELFFGEGSRLTVL.

In this sample, this clone turned up once. The chain couples TRBV27 to TRBJ2-7; 15 positions agree with TRBD2. The V gene's germline CDR1 is MNHEY and CDR2 SMNVEV (reference sequence). J lost 5 bases, V lost 4 bases, and 9 bases had no gene match. The CDR3 covers 17 residues. The CDR3 reads CASSSGLAGGFRHEQYF. The CDR3 coding sequence is TGTGCCAGCAGTTCCGGACTAGCGGGGGGGTTTCGGCACGAGCAGTACTTC.

The J gene is TRBJ1-1, the V gene TRBV6-4; D gene unclear. Trimming removed 6 bases from V and 4 bases from J, with 12 bases in between. Germline-derived CDR1 and CDR2 are MRHNA and SNTAGT. This CDR3 has 13 residues. The CDR3 DNA is TGTGCCAGCAGGGCAACCCTGGCCACTGAAGCTTTCTTT. As protein: CASRATLATEAFF.

This chain uses TRBV4-2 with TRBJ1-6, with 10 nucleotides matching TRBD1. The germline V gene encodes CDR1 LGHNA and CDR2 YNFKEQ. The CDR3 is made up of 15 amino acids. V trimming: 0 bases; J trimming: 11 bases; junction bases outside the gene matches: 4. The CDR3 DNA is TGTGCCAGCAGCCAAGATTGGACAGGGGGGACACCCCTCCACTTT. Translating gives CASSQDWTGGTPLHF.

The genes are TRBV5-1 and TRBJ1-4, with D uncertain. The germline V and J ends were trimmed by 0 bases and 5 bases, with 8 bases remaining between them. The CDR3 length is 14 residues. Germline V gene sequence: CDR1 SGHRS, CDR2 YFSETQ. Written as DNA, the CDR3 is TGCGCCAGCAGCTTGGGCGTTCAAAATGAAAAACTGTTTTTT. Protein product: CASSLGVQNEKLFF.

V and J are TRBV18 and TRBJ1-1; TRBD1 might be the D (6 bases). The CDR3 runs 15 residues. V lost 2 bases and J lost 5, with 15 bases in between. CDR1 and CDR2 from the germline V gene are KGHSH and LQKENI. CDR3 protein: CASSPVREGGTEAFF. The CDR3 bases are TGTGCCAGCTCACCAGTCCGAGAGGGGGGGACTGAAGCTTTCTTT.

The genes are TRBV11-2 and TRBJ1-2, with D possibly matching TRBD1 (5 bases). The CDR3 is 14 amino acids. Trimming pared 2 bases from V and 4 bases from J, leaving 11 bases between. Germline V gene lookup returns CDR1 SGHAT and CDR2 FQNNGV. CDR3 amino acids: CASSLMGEGYGYTF. The CDR3 DNA reads as TGTGCCAGCAGCTTAATGGGGGAGGGCTATGGCTACACCTTC.

This rearrangement joins TRBV25-1 to TRBJ2-3, with TRBD2 matching 8 bases. V lost 4 bases to trimming and J lost 1 base; unmatched junction nucleotides: 1. The CDR3 extends over 14 amino acids. Germline V gene sequence: CDR1 MGHDK, CDR2 SYGVNS. CDR3 DNA sequence: TGTGCCAGCAGTGCAGCGGGGGGCACAGATACGCAGTATTTT. Amino acid sequence: CASSAAGGTDTQYF. The complete variable domain, with remaining parts taken from reference TRBV25-1 and TRBJ2-3, reads EADIYQTPRYLVIGTGKKITLECSQTMGHDKMYWYQQDPGMELHLIHYSYGVNSTEKGDLSSESTVSRIRTEHFPLTLESARPSHTSQYLCASSAAGGTDTQYFGPGTRLTVL.

This chain connects TRBV5-4 to TRBJ1-1; D gene uncertain. V shed 5 bases and J shed 4 bases, with 18 bases lying between them. In germline, CDR1 is SGHNT, CDR2 YYREEE (reference sequence). The CDR3 spans 15 residues. The CDR3 is CASRLDPGLSTEAFF. The CDR3 region has the DNA TGTGCCAGCAGACTCGATCCCGGTCTAAGCACTGAAGCTTTCTTT.

The chain recombines TRBV6-1 with TRBJ2-1, with a tentative D call TRBD2 (5 bases). Germline CDR1 is MNHNS and CDR2 is SASEGT. The V end lost 4 bases, the J end lost 6 bases, and 10 bases lay between the germline ends. The CDR3 consists of 13 residues. CDR3 in amino acids: CASSVSGFNEQFF. The CDR3 DNA reads TGTGCCAGCAGTGTATCGGGGTTCAATGAGCAGTTCTTC.

The genes are TRBV9 and TRBJ2-2; TRBD2 matches at 11 bases. The CDR3 covers 16 residues. V lost 6 bases to trimming and J lost 8 bases; unmatched junction nucleotides: 12. Germline V gives CDR1 SGDLS, CDR2 YYNGEE. The DNA of the CDR3 is TGTGCCAGCAACAACCTGGGACTAGCGGTCGAGGGGGAGCTGTTTTTT. Its protein is CASNNLGLAVEGELFF.

The J gene is TRBJ2-7, the V gene TRBV7-9, with D perhaps matching TRBD2 (7 bases). This CDR3 is built from 14 residues. The V end was cut by 8 bases, the J end by 3 bases, with 17 bases between. The germline V gene encodes CDR1 SEHNR and CDR2 FQNEAQ (reference sequence). CDR3 sequence reads: CASGRGSSFYEQYF. In nucleotides, the CDR3 is TGTGCCAGCGGGAGGGGGAGTTCATTCTACGAGCAGTACTTC.

DNA for the CDR3: TGTGCCAGCAGACCAGGGGGCGAGGACTCTCAGCCCCAGCATTTT. Its protein product is CASRPGGEDSQPQHF. The V and J genes are TRBV27 and TRBJ1-5; 8 nucleotides align to TRBD1. The germline V gene has CDR1 MNHEY and CDR2 SMNVEV (reference sequence). V dropped 6 bases and J dropped 6; count of bases not matched to a gene: 10. CDR3 length equals 15 residues.

The J gene is TRBJ1-2, the V gene TRBV6-5; possible D gene TRBD1, 6 bases. Between the trimmed V and J ends, which lost 7 bases and 5 bases, there was a span of 17 bases. CDR1 and CDR2 (germline): MNHEY, SVGAGI. This CDR3 region has 14 residues. CDR3 in amino acids: CASTSLGGRYGYTF. In nucleotides, the CDR3 is TGTGCCAGCACCTCCCTCGGGGGGCGTTATGGCTACACCTTC.